This TCR beta chain was recorded in a study of T cells after yellow fever vaccination. Study observations and caveats: After the booster, over 95% of CD4 and 88% of CD8 primary-response clones were re-detected.

Concerning this clonotype itself: Its cognate antigen is unknown.

The CDR3 contains 14 residues. Germline CDR1 and CDR2: SGDLS and YYNGEE. V lost 1 base and J lost 6, with 11 bases in between. TCRdb re-analysed the 5' RACE reads in MiXCR, keeping a single row per CDR3 protein. Among a few hundred thousand distinct CDR3 sequences listed, less than 20% were seen once. The source of this sequence is a man aged 18-30 years who received the YFV17D yellow fever vaccine. The sample was PBMCs, taken roughly 5 days after the first yellow fever vaccination. This chain joins TRBV9 and TRBJ1-5; D might be TRBD1 (5 bases). The CDR3 reads CASSVSGSGQPQHF. CDR3 nucleotide sequence: TGTGCCAGCAGCGTATCAGGGTCCGGTCAGCCCCAGCATTTT.